Following are 21 T cell receptor beta chains from one sample sequenced in a study of T-cell memory formation after mild COVID-19. TCRdb re-analysed the 5' RACE reads in MiXCR, keeping a single row per CDR3 protein. The sample consists of around 340,000 distinct CDR3 sequences, about an eighth of them appearing once. The sample taken for sequencing was PBMCs or a T cell subset sorted from them (not recorded which). All receptors come from a man aged 18 to 30 who had mild COVID-19 (a few samples of this study predate the infection). Cell type and time point are not known.

This clonotype was picked up a small number of times. The chain has TRBV7-3 and TRBJ2-3; TRBD1 aligns across 7 bases. Germline V gene lookup returns CDR1 SGHTA and CDR2 FQGTGA. V was pared by 2 bases and J by 0 bases, with 11 bases of the junction left unmatched. The CDR3 is 18 residues long. The CDR3 bases are TGTGCCAGCAGCTTAGAGGTCCGGACAGGAGGTAGCACAGATACGCAGTATTTT. Its protein product is CASSLEVRTGGSTDTQYF.

The CDR3 DNA reads TGTGCCAGCAGCTTAGGGGGGAGACAGGGTAAAAGAATGAACACTGAAGCTTTCTTT. Its protein product is CASSLGGRQGKRMNTEAFF. The rearrangement uses TRBV11-2 and TRBJ1-1; TRBD1 matches at 7 bases. The junction had 14 bases not matched to a gene; V was cut back by 1 base and J by 0 bases. Germline V lookup: CDR1 SGHAT, CDR2 FQNNGV. CDR3 length: 19 residues.

The V and J genes are TRBV4-1 and TRBJ1-5, with TRBD1 matching over 7 bases. The germline V gene encodes CDR1 MGHRA and CDR2 YSYEKL. The CDR3 has 17 amino acids. J lost 3 bases, V lost 0 bases, and 8 bases had no gene match. CDR3 region: CASSQDFGDRANQPQHF. The DNA of the CDR3 is TGCGCCAGCAGCCAAGACTTTGGAGACAGGGCCAATCAGCCCCAGCATTTT.

The chain joins TRBV21-1 to TRBJ1-6; the D call in the table, TRBD1, was not verified against the DNA. TRBV21-1 represents a pseudogene. The CDR3 totals 15 residues. Written as DNA, the CDR3 is TGTGCCAGCAGCCCGCGGGACAACGCATTTTCACCCCTCCACTTT. Protein product: CASSPRDNAFSPLHF.

This clonotype showed up just a few times. V and J are TRBV29-1 and TRBJ2-2; no definite D call. Per the germline V gene, CDR1 is SQVTM and CDR2 is ANQGSEA. The CDR3 is 14 amino acids. The CDR3 DNA follows: TGCAGTGCAGAGACGGGCCAGCACTCCGGGGAGCTGTTTTTT. It yields the protein CSAETGQHSGELFF.

This chain connects TRBV6-5 to TRBJ2-1; weak D call: TRBD2 (5 bases). There are 11 residues in the CDR3. Germline CDR1 and CDR2: MNHEY and SVGAGI. Between the trimmed V and J ends, which lost 9 bases and 8 bases, there was a span of 11 bases. CDR3 region: CARLGGDEQFF. The DNA for the CDR3 is TGTGCCAGACTTGGAGGAGATGAGCAGTTCTTC.

In regard to this clonotype: The conserved phenylalanine or tryptophan normally closing the CDR3 is absent here, so this likely arose from a read error. The chain recombines TRBV7-3 with TRBJ2-7; no reliable D call. The CDR3 totals 11 residues. Deletions cut 2 bases from V and 7 bases from J, with 6 bases between. The V gene's germline CDR1 is SGHTA and CDR2 FQGTGA. The chain's CDR3 is CASSLAPEQYI. The CDR3 DNA reads TGTGCCAGCAGCTTAGCCCCGGAGCAGTACATC.

This clonotype came up a few times. V is TRBV4-2 and J is TRBJ2-7; 11 positions match TRBD2. The CDR3 covers 16 residues. V gave up 0 bases and J gave up 2 bases; unmatched junction bases: 3. CDR1 and CDR2 from the germline V gene are LGHNA and YNFKEQ. CDR3 coding DNA: TGTGCCAGCAGCCAAGAGATACTAGCGGGGGCCTACGAGCAGTACTTC. Amino acid sequence: CASSQEILAGAYEQYF.

The chain is built from TRBV29-1 and TRBJ2-2, with no clear D. This CDR3 has 13 residues. Germline V CDR1 and CDR2: SQVTM, ANQGSEA. With 4 bases removed from V and 9 bases from J, the gap between germline ends came to 15 bases. In nucleotides, the CDR3 is TGCAGCGTTGTTGGCGGAACCAACCGGGAGCTGTTTTTT. This codes for CSVVGGTNRELFF.

The gene calls are TRBV10-2 and TRBJ1-2; D unresolved. V was shortened by 10 bases and J by 0 bases, with 15 bases between the two germline ends. In germline, CDR1 is WSHSY, CDR2 SAAADI. CDR3 length equals 14 residues. The CDR3 spells CATGMSLANYGYTF. CDR3 coding DNA: TGCGCCACCGGCATGAGCCTTGCTAACTATGGCTACACCTTC.

V usage is TRBV20-1 and J usage is TRBJ1-6, with TRBD1 identical over 7 bases. V was pared by 5 bases and J by 10 bases, with 8 bases of the junction left unmatched. From germline, CDR1 is DFQATT and CDR2 SNEGSKA (reference sequence). This CDR3 comprises 13 residues. For the CDR3, the DNA is TGCAGTGCTGCCACAGGGGAGTACTCACCCCTCCACTTT. This gives the protein CSAATGEYSPLHF.

This clonotype appeared a few times. J is TRBJ1-1 and V is TRBV5-1; D unclear. Germline V gene lookup returns CDR1 SGHRS and CDR2 YFSETQ. Trimming shortened V by 6 bases and J by 2 bases, and 8 bases separated the two germline ends. The CDR3 has 12 amino acids. In DNA form, the CDR3 reads TGCGCCAGCACCCCGGGAAACACTGAAGCTTTCTTT. This gives the protein CASTPGNTEAFF.

This clonotype was detected ten times or more. The chain uses TRBV7-9 and TRBJ1-5; D might be TRBD1 (6 bases). CDR1 is SEHNR, CDR2 FQNEAQ, per germline (reference sequence). V lost 5 bases and J 3 bases, leaving 11 bases between the germline ends. The CDR3 totals 14 residues. CDR3 DNA: TGTGCCAGCAGCCCCAGGGGATCCAATCAGCCCCAGCATTTT. Translated: CASSPRGSNQPQHF. The full variable domain, with the rest looked up from reference TRBV7-9 and TRBJ1-5, is DTGVSQNPRHKITKRGQNVTFRCDPISEHNRLYWYRQTLGQGPEFLTYFQNEAQLEKSRLLSDRFSAERPKGSFSTLEIQRTEQGDSAMYLCASSPRGSNQPQHFGDGTRLSIL.

The chain is built from TRBV10-3 and TRBJ2-5; D gene ambiguous. Germline CDR1 is ENHRY and CDR2 is SYGVKD. The length of the CDR3 is 13 residues. V was pared by 3 bases and J by 7 bases, with 12 bases between. CDR3 amino acids: CAISDSPPGTQYF. For the CDR3, the DNA is TGTGCCATCAGTGACTCGCCGCCAGGGACCCAGTACTTC.

The V and J genes are TRBV7-9 and TRBJ2-2; D gene uncertain. There are 15 residues in the CDR3. The germline CDR1 and CDR2 sequences are SEHNR and FQNEAQ (reference sequence). V was shortened by 3 bases and J by 5 bases, with 13 bases between the two germline ends. The CDR3 nucleotides are TGTGCCAGCAGCTTTCAGCATGGGTGGACCGGGGAGCTGTTTTTT. Translated: CASSFQHGWTGELFF.

This clonotype was counted between two and nine times. V is TRBV7-2 and J is TRBJ2-5, with D unclear. The CDR3 length is 12 residues. Germline CDR1 SGHTA, CDR2 FQGNSA. Between the trimmed V and J ends, which lost 3 bases and 5 bases, there was a span of 7 bases. The CDR3, as DNA: TGTGCCAGCAGCTTCTTCTCGGAGACCCAGTACTTC. As protein: CASSFFSETQYF.

Many counts were recorded for this clonotype. The V gene is TRBV7-2, the J gene TRBJ1-2, with D hard to call. Germline values: CDR1 SGHTA, CDR2 FQGNSA. The CDR3 has 14 residues. Between the trimmed V and J ends, which lost 2 bases and 0 bases, there was a span of 7 bases. The CDR3 bases are TGTGCCAGCAGCTTACGCATAACTAACTATGGCTACACCTTC. Encoded protein: CASSLRITNYGYTF.

This rearrangement joins TRBV7-6 to TRBJ2-7; 7 nucleotides agree with TRBD1. CDR1 is SGHVS, CDR2 FNYEAQ, per germline. CDR3 length: 15 residues. V was clipped by 3 bases and J by 4 bases; unmatched bases: 9. DNA for the CDR3: TGTGCCAGCAGCTTGCCGGCAGGGGGAACGTACGAGCAGTACTTC. This translates into CASSLPAGGTYEQYF. The complete variable domain, with remaining parts taken from reference TRBV7-6 and TRBJ2-7, reads GAGVSQSPRYKVTKRGQDVALRCDPISGHVSLYWYRQALGQGPEFLTYFNYEAQQDKSGLPNDRFSAERPEGSISTLTIQRTEQRDSAMYRCASSLPAGGTYEQYFGPGTRLTVT.

This clonotype was seen more than once but under ten times. The V call is TRBV12-3 or TRBV12-4, the J call TRBJ1-6, with D unresolved. Trimming pared 5 bases from V and 10 bases from J, leaving 15 bases between. The CDR3 contains 14 residues. The CDR3 nucleotides read TGTGCCAGCAGTCCAACGTTCCTGGGATCACCCCTCCACTTT. Translated: CASSPTFLGSPLHF.

The chain links TRBV18 to TRBJ2-5; TRBD1 matches 7 bases. The length of the CDR3 is 14 residues. CDR1 and CDR2 from the germline V gene are KGHSH and LQKENI. V lost 5 bases to trimming and J lost 2 bases; unmatched junction nucleotides: 5. Here the CDR3 DNA reads TGTGCCAGCTCAGCCTCAGGGGGACAAGAGACCCAGTACTTC. Its translation: CASSASGGQETQYF.

The chain joins TRBV4-1 to TRBJ2-1; 10 nucleotides match TRBD1. The CDR3 is made up of 15 amino acids. Trimming removed 1 base from V and 8 bases from J; junction bases left unmatched: 5. Germline assignment: CDR1 MGHRA and CDR2 YSYEKL. CDR3 amino acids: CASSQGTGGTDEQFF. CDR3 coding DNA: TGCGCCAGCAGCCAAGGGACAGGGGGTACCGATGAGCAGTTCTTC.